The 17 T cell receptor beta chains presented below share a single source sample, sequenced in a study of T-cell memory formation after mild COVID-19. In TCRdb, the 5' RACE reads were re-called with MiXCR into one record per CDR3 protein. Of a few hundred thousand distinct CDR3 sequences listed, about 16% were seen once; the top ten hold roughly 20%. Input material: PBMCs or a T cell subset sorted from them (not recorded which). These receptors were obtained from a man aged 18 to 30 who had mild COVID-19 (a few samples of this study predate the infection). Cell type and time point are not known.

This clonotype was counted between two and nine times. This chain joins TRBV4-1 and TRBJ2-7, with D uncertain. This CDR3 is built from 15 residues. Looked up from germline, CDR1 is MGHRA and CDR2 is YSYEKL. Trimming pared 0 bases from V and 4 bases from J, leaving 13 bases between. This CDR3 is CASSQEMSTTYEQYF. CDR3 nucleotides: TGCGCCAGCAGCCAAGAAATGTCCACTACTTACGAGCAGTACTTC.

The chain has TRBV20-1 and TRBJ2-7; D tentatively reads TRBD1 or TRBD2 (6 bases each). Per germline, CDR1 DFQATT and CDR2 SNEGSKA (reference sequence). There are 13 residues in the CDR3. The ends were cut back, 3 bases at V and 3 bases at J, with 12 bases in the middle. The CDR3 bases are TGCAGTGCTAGCCTAGCGACAGGCTACGAGCAGTACTTC. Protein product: CSASLATGYEQYF.

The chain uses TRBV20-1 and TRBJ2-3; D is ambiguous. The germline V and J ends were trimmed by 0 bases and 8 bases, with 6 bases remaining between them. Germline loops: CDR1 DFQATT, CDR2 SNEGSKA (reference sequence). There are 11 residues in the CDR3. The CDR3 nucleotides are TGCAGTGCTAGAGAGCTTGGTACGCAGTATTTT. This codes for CSARELGTQYF.

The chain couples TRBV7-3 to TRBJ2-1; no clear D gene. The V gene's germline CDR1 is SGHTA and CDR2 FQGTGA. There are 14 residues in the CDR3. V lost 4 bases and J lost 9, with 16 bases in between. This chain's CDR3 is CASSSPNSFGEQFF. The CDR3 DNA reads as TGTGCCAGCAGCTCCCCAAACAGTTTTGGTGAGCAGTTCTTC.

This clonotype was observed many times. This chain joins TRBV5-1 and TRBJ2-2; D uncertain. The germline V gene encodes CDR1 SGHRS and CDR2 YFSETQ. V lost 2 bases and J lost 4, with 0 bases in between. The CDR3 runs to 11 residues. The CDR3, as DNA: TGCGCCAGCAGCTTCACCGGGGAGCTGTTTTTT. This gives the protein CASSFTGELFF.

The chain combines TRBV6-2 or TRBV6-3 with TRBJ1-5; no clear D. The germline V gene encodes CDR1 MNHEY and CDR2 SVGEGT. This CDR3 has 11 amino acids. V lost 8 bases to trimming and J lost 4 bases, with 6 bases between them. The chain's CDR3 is CASGTNQPQHF. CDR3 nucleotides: TGTGCCAGCGGAACTAATCAGCCCCAGCATTTT.

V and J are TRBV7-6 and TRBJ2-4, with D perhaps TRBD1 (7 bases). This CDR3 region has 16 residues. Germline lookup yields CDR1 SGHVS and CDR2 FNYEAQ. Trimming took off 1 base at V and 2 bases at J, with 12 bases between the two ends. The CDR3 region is CASSLEPGGTKNIQYF. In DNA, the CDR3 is TGTGCCAGCAGCTTAGAGCCAGGGGGGACCAAAAACATTCAGTACTTC. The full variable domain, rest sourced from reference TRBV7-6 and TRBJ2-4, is GAGVSQSPRYKVTKRGQDVALRCDPISGHVSLYWYRQALGQGPEFLTYFNYEAQQDKSGLPNDRFSAERPEGSISTLTIQRTEQRDSAMYRCASSLEPGGTKNIQYFGAGTRLSVL.

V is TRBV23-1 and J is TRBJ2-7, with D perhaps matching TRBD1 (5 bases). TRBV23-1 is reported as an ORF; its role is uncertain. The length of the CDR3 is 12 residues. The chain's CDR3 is CACRAHIHEQYV. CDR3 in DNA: TGCGCCTGCAGGGCCCACATTCACGAGCAGTACGTC.

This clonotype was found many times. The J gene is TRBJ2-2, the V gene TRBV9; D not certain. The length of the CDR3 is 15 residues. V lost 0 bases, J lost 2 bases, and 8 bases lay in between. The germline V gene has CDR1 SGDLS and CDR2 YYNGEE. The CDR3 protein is CASSVDYSNTGELFF. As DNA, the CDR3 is TGTGCCAGCAGCGTAGACTATTCCAACACCGGGGAGCTGTTTTTT.

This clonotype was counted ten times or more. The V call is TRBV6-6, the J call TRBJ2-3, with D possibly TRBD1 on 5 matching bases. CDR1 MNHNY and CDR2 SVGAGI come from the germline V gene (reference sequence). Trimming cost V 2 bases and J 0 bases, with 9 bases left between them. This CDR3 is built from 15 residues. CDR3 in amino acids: CASSYGHLSTDTQYF. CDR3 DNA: TGTGCCAGCAGTTACGGACACCTTAGCACAGATACGCAGTATTTT.

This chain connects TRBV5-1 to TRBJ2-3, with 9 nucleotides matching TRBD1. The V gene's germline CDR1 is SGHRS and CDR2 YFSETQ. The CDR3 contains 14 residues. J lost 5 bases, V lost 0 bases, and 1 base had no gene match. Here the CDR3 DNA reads TGCGCCAGCAGCTTGGGGGACAGGGAAGATACGCAGTATTTT. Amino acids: CASSLGDREDTQYF.

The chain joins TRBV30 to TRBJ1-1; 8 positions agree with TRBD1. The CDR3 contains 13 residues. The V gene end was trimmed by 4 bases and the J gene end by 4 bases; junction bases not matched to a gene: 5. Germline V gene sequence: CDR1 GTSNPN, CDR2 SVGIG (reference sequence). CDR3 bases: TGTGCCTGGACCCTACAGGGGGGCACTGAAGCTTTCTTT. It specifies CAWTLQGGTEAFF.

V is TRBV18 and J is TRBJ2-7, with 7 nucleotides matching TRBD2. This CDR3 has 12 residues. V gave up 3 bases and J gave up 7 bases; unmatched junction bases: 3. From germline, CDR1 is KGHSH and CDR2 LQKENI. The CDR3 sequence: CASSPREGEQYF. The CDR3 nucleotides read TGTGCCAGCTCACCCAGGGAGGGGGAGCAGTACTTC.

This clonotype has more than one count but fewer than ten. CDR3 residues: CASSVGQGSTDTQYF. DNA of the CDR3: TGTGCCAGCAGCGTGGGACAGGGAAGCACAGATACGCAGTATTTT. The rearrangement links TRBV9 to TRBJ2-3; 9 bases are a match to TRBD1. CDR1 and CDR2 (germline): SGDLS, YYNGEE. The CDR3 contains 15 residues. With 2 bases clipped from V and 0 bases from J, the junction kept 1 base outside the gene matches.

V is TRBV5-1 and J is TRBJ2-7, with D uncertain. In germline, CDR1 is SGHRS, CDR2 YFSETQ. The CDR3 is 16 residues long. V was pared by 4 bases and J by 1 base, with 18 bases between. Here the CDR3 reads CASSPSIDWGSYEQYF. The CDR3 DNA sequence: TGCGCCAGCAGCCCTTCCATCGACTGGGGTTCCTACGAGCAGTACTTC.

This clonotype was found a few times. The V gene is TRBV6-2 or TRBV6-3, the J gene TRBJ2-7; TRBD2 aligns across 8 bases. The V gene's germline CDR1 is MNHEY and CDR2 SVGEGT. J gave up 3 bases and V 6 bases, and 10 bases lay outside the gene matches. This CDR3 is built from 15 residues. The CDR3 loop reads CASSPLSGGVYEQYV. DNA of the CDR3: TGTGCCAGCAGCCCCCTAAGCGGGGGTGTCTACGAGCAGTACGTC.

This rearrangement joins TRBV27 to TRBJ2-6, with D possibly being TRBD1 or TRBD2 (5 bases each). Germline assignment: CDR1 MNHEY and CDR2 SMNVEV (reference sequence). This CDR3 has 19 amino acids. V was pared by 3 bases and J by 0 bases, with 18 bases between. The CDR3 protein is CASSLRTRMTDSGANVLTF. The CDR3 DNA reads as TGTGCCAGCAGTTTGAGGACTCGAATGACAGACTCTGGGGCCAACGTCCTGACTTTC. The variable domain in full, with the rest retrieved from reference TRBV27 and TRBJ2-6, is EAQVTQNPRYLITVTGKKLTVTCSQNMNHEYMSWYRQDPGLGLRQIYYSMNVEVTDKGDVPEGYKVSRKEKRNFPLILESPSPNQTSLYFCASSLRTRMTDSGANVLTFGAGSRLTVL.